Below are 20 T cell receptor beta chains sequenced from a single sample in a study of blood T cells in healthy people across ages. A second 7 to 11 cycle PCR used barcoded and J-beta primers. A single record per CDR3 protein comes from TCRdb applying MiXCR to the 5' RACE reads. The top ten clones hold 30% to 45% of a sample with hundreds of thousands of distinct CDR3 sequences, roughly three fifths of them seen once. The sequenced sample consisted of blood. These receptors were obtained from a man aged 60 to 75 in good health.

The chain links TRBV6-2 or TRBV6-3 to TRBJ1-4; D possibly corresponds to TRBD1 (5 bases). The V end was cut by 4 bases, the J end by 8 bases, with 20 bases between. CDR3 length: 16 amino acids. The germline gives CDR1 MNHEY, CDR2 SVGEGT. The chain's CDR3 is CASSFGGTPTLEKLFF. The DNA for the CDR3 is TGTGCCAGCAGTTTCGGGGGGACGCCAACGTTAGAAAAACTGTTTTTT.

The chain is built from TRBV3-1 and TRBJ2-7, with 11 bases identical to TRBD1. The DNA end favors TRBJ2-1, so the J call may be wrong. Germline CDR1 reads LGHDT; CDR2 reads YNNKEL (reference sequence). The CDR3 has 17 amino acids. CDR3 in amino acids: CAAGGTGGAVLGVRQFF. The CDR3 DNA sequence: TGTGCCGCCGGAGGGACAGGGGGTGCCGTTCTGGGGGTCCGGCAGTTCTTC.

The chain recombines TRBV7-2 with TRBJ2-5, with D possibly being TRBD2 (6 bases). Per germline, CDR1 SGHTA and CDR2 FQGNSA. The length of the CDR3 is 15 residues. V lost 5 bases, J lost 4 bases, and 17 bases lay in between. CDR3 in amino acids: CASSADLGGGETQYF. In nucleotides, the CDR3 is TGTGCCAGCAGCGCAGACTTGGGAGGAGGAGAGACCCAGTACTTC.

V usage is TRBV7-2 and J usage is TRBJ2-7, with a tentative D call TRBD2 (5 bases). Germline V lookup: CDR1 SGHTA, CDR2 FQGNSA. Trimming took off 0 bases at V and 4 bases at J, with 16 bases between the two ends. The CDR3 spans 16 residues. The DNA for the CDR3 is TGTGCCAGCAGCTTAGCGTTAGGTGGGAGTTTATACGAGCAGTACTTC. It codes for CASSLALGGSLYEQYF.

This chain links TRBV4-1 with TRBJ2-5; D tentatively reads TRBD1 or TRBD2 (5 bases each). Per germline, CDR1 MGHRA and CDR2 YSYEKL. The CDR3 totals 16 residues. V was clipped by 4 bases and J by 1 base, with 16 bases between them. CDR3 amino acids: CASSLGQGPIQETQYF. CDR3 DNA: TGCGCCAGCAGCCTCGGGCAGGGACCAATCCAAGAGACCCAGTACTTC.

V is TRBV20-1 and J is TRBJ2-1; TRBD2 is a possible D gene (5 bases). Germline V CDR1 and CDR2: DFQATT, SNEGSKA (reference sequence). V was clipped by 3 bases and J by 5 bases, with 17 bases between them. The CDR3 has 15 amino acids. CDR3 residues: CSASDRRASNNEQFF. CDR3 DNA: TGCAGTGCTAGTGATCGGCGGGCGAGCAACAATGAGCAGTTCTTC.

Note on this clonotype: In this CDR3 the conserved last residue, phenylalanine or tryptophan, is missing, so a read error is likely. The CDR3 reads CATSEGRAGYNEQFL. As DNA, the CDR3 is TGTGCCACCAGTGAGGGACGAGCGGGGTACAATGAGCAGTTCTTA. The chain carries TRBV24-1 and TRBJ2-1; 7 nucleotides agree with TRBD2. Trimming took 4 bases from V and 4 from J; bases not matched to a gene: 6. Germline V gene lookup returns CDR1 KGHDR and CDR2 SFDVKD. CDR3 length: 15 residues.

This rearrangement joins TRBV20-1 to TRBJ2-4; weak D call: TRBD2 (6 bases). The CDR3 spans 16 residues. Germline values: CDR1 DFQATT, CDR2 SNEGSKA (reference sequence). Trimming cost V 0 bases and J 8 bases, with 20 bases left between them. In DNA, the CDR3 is TGCAGTGCTAGAGAAGGCGGGGCCCCGGCTTTGGACATTCAGTACTTC. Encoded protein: CSAREGGAPALDIQYF.

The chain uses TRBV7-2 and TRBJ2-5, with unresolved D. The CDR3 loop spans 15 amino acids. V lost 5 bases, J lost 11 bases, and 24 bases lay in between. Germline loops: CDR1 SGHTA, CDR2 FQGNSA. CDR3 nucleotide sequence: TGTGCCAGCAGCCGCCCTGGGCGAGAGAACAATGAGCAGTACTTC. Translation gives CASSRPGRENNEQYF.

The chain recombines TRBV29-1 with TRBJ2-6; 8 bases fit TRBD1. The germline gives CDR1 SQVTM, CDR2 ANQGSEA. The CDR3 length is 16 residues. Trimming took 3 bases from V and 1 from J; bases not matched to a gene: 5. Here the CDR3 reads CSVDGQGVSGANVLTF. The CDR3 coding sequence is TGCAGCGTTGACGGACAGGGCGTATCTGGGGCCAACGTCCTGACTTTC.

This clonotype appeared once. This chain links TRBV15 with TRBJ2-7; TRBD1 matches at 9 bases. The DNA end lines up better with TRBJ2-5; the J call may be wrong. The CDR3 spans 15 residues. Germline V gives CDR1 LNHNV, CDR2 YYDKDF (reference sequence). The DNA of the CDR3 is TGTGCCACCAGCAGAGTGGGACAGGGCACAGAGACCCAGTACTTC. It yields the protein CATSRVGQGTETQYF.

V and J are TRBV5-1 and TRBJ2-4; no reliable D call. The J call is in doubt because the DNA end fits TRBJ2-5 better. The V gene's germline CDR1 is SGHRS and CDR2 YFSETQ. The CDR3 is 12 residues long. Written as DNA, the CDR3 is TGCGCCAGCAGCGAGACAAAAGAGACCCAGTACTTC. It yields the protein CASSETKETQYF.

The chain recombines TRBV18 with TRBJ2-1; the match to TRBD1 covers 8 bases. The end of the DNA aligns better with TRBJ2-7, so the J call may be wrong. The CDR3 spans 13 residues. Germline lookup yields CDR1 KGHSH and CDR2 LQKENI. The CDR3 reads CASSPQGAAEQYF. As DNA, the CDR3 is TGTGCCAGCTCACCGCAGGGGGCTGCCGAGCAGTACTTC.

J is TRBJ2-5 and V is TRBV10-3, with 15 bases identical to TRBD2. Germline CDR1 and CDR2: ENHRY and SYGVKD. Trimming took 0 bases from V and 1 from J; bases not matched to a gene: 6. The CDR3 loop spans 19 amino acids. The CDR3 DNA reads TGTGCCATCAGTGAGTCAGGACTAGCGGGGGGGAAACTCCAAGAGACCCAGTACTTC. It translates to CAISESGLAGGKLQETQYF.

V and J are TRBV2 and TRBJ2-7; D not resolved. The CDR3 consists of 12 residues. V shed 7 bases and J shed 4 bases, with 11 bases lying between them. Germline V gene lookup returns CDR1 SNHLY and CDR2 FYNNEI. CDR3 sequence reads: CASTPLRYEQYF. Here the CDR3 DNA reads TGTGCCAGCACCCCTTTGCGATACGAGCAGTACTTC.

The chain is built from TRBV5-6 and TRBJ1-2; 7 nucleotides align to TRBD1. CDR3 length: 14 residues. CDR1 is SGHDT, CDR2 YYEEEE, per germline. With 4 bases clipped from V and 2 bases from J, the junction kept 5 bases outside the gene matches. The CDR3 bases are TGTGCCAGCAGCCCCACGGGACAGAACTATGGCTACACCTTC. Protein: CASSPTGQNYGYTF.

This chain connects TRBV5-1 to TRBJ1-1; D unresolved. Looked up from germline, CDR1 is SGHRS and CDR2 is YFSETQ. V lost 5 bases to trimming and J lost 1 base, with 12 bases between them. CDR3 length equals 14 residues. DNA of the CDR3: TGCGCCAGCAGGGGAGTGACACAGAACACTGAAGCTTTCTTT. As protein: CASRGVTQNTEAFF.

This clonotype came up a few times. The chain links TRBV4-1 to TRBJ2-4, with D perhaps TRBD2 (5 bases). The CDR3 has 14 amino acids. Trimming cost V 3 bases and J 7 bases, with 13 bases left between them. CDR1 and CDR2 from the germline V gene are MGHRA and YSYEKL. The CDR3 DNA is TGCGCCAGCAGCCACCTCGGCCGCGGGAACATTCAGTACTTC. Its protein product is CASSHLGRGNIQYF.

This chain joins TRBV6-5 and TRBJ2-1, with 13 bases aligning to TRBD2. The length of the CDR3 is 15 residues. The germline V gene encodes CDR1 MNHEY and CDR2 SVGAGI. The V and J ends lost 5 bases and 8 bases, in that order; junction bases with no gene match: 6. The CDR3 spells CASSNGLAGADEQFF. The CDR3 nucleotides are TGTGCCAGCAGTAATGGACTAGCGGGGGCGGATGAGCAGTTCTTC.

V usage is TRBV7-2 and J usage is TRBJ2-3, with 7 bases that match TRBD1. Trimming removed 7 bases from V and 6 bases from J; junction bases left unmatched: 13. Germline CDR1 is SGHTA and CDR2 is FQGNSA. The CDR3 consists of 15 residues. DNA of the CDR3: TGTGCCAGCACCGTGACAGGGTCAACATTTGATACGCAGTATTTT. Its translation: CASTVTGSTFDTQYF.